This TCR beta chain originates from a study of blood T cell repertoires in COVID-19. Study overall: PBMCs, B-cell-depleted T cells, or T cells provided the cDNA or gDNA that made up the material.

The J segment lost 1 base and the V segment lost 4 bases, leaving 4 bases of the junction unmatched. CDR3 length: 15 residues. CDR1 and CDR2 (germline): KGHSH, LQKENI. Original handling: Estimation of nucleated cell counts was performed using reference gene primer amplification. TCRdb's copy holds only in-frame clones and misses some; the assay was immunoSEQ multiplex PCR. The DNA gave D and trimming, while V, J and clone size come from that table. Here the sample spans roughly 260,000 clones, roughly 85% being singletons. Membership in each cohort depended on participant-reported clinical history. This clone has more than one count but fewer than ten.

This clonotype was sampled from a woman in her 40s who had been exposed to COVID-19. This rearrangement joins TRBV18 to TRBJ1-5; 7 positions agree with TRBD1. Sequenced sample: PBMCs or T cells enriched from blood (not recorded which). DNA of the CDR3: TGTGCCAGCTCACTTAACAGGGGCAGCAATCAGCCCCAGCATTTT. It encodes CASSLNRGSNQPQHF.